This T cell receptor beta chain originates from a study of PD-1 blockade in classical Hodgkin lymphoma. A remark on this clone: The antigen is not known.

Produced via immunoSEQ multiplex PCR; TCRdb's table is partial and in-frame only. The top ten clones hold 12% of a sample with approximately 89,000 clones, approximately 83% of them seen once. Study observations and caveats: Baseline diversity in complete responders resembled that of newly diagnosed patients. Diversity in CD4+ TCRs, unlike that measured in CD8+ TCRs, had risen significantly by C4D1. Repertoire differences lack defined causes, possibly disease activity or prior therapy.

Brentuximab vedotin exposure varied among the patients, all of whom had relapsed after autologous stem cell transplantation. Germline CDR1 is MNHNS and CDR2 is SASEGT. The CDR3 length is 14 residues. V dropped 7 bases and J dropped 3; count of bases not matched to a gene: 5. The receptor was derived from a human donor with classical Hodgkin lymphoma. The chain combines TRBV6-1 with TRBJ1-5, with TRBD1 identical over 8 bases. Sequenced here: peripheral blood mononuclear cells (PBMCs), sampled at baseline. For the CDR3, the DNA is TGTGCCAGCACGGGACAGGTTTTCAATCAGCCCCAGCATTTT. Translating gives CASTGQVFNQPQHF.